This T cell receptor beta chain was captured in a study of CD8+ T cells in alopecia areata. V was shortened by 5 bases and J by 4 bases, with 15 bases between the two germline ends. This CDR3 has 14 amino acids. Germline loops: CDR1 MNHEY, CDR2 SMNVEV (reference sequence). Treatment in this sample: oral pan-JAK inhibitor, 5-10 mg twice daily. Collection of lesional scalp punch biopsies and peripheral blood was performed in alopecia areata patients. RNA extraction and reverse transcription yielded cDNA as sequencing template. Method: immunoSEQ multiplex PCR; TCRdb's copy keeps in-frame clones and lacks some. The table shows 79,000 or so clones, with around 60% occurring only once.

The sample in question was CD8+ T cells sorted from blood, obtained at week 24, from a patient treated with tofacitinib. V gene TRBV27 combines with J gene TRBJ2-7; maybe TRBD2 (6 bases). The receptor was isolated from a human donor with alopecia areata. For the CDR3, the DNA is TGTGCCAGCAGTCCCTTCGGGAGCGGGTACGAGCAGTACTTC. Translation gives CASSPFGSGYEQYF.